These 5 T cell receptor beta chains were sequenced from one sample in a study of shared clonotypes between healthy human individuals. TCRdb's table, derived via immunoSEQ multiplex PCR, lists solely in-frame clones and lacks some. The table lists around 690,000 clones, roughly 91% of them singletons. Sample: memory CD8+ T cells from PBMCs. Subset: CD45RO+ cells pooled with CCR7-negative TemRA cells. Receptors were obtained from a man younger than 35 in good health. Some clones in this sample may be carry-over from other donors' samples.

The V and J genes are TRBV11-2 and TRBJ2-1, with TRBD2 matching over 8 bases. This CDR3 has 15 amino acids. V lost 3 bases to trimming and J lost 7 bases; unmatched junction nucleotides: 8. The germline gives CDR1 SGHAT, CDR2 FQNNGV. The CDR3 DNA reads as TGTGCCAGCAGCTTCCGGGAGGGCCCGGTTAATGAGCAGTTCTTC. Residues: CASSFREGPVNEQFF. Filled out from reference TRBV11-2 and TRBJ2-1, the complete variable domain reads EAGVAQSPRYKIIEKRQSVAFWCNPISGHATLYWYQQILGQGPKLLIQFQNNGVVDDSQLPKDRFSAERLKGVDSTLKIQPAKLEDSAVYLCASSFREGPVNEQFFGPGTRLTVL.

The chain uses TRBV7-9 and TRBJ1-1, with D perhaps TRBD1 (5 bases). Germline lookup yields CDR1 SEHNR and CDR2 FQNEAQ (reference sequence). Trimming stripped 5 bases from V and 7 bases from J, with 14 bases between. The CDR3 is 13 amino acids. The CDR3 bases are TGTGCCAGCAGCGGGGGACCGGGGATTGAAGCTTTCTTT. Its protein product is CASSGGPGIEAFF.

This sequence joins TRBV7-8 and TRBJ1-3; TRBD1 agrees at 8 bases. Germline lookup yields CDR1 SGHVS and CDR2 FQNEAQ. V lost 2 bases to trimming and J lost 2 bases; unmatched junction nucleotides: 17. This CDR3 comprises 20 residues. CDR3 nucleotides: TGTGCCAGCAGCTTATTGGCAGGGGGCGAGGTCTCGGCGGCTGGAAACACCATATATTTT. Protein: CASSLLAGGEVSAAGNTIYF.

The rearrangement joins TRBV5-1 to TRBJ2-1; 15 nucleotides line up with TRBD2. The V gene end was trimmed by 2 bases and the J gene end by 6 bases; junction bases not matched to a gene: 12. Germline values: CDR1 SGHRS, CDR2 YFSETQ. CDR3 size: 19 residues. CDR3 bases: TGCGCCAGCAGCTTTTGGGGGTTAGGACTAGCGGGAGGGAGCAATGAGCAGTTCTTC. Translated: CASSFWGLGLAGGSNEQFF.

The chain employs TRBV28 and TRBJ1-4, with no clear D. Per the germline V gene, CDR1 is MDHEN and CDR2 is SYDVKM. The CDR3 has 15 residues. The V end lost 7 bases, the J end lost 1 base, and 13 bases lay between the germline ends. CDR3 in amino acids: CASTPLGLTNEKLFF. The CDR3 DNA is TGTGCCAGCACTCCCCTGGGGTTAACTAATGAAAAACTGTTTTTT.